Listed here are 7 T cell receptor beta chains from one sample, sequenced in a study of cytomegalovirus exposure and HLA in healthy donors. Primers included in the PCR were 60 Vbeta and 13 Jbeta primers. Sequencing used immunoSEQ multiplex PCR; TCRdb keeps in-frame clones, though not all of them. The sample totals roughly 53,000 clones. Sequenced: PBMCs. Receptor source: a female donor in good health and CMV-seronegative.

The chain links TRBV4-1 to TRBJ2-7, with a tentative D call TRBD2 (6 bases). Germline V gives CDR1 MGHRA, CDR2 YSYEKL. This CDR3 spans 16 amino acids. V was trimmed by 0 bases and J by 2 bases, leaving 14 bases between them. The CDR3 region has the DNA TGCGCCAGCAGCCAAGACCCTCGTACGGGGGCCTACGAGCAGTACTTC. This sequence encodes CASSQDPRTGAYEQYF.

The chain joins TRBV11-3 to TRBJ2-5; 11 nucleotides agree with TRBD2. The CDR3 covers 16 residues. V shed 3 bases, J shed 4 bases, and the junction held 7 bases outside the gene matches. Germline loops: CDR1 SGHNT, CDR2 YENEEA. As DNA, the CDR3 is TGTGCCAGCAGCTTGGTGGGCCTAGCGGGGGGAGAGACCCAGTACTTC. It specifies CASSLVGLAGGETQYF.

The gene calls are TRBV11-2 and TRBJ2-7; 7 bases fit TRBD1. There are 15 residues in the CDR3. Germline lookup yields CDR1 SGHAT and CDR2 FQNNGV. After removal of 1 base from V and 4 bases from J, the junction contained 7 bases not matched to a gene. The CDR3: CASSLAWDRIYEQYF. The CDR3 nucleotides are TGTGCCAGCAGCTTAGCCTGGGACAGAATATACGAGCAGTACTTC.

The rearrangement links TRBV19 to TRBJ1-2; TRBD1 aligns across 8 bases. The CDR3 length is 18 residues. Germline CDR1 is LNHDA and CDR2 is SQIVND (reference sequence). V was pared by 4 bases and J by 8 bases, with 21 bases of the junction left unmatched. CDR3 region: CASSTYLKPVQGAGGYTF. The DNA for the CDR3 is TGTGCCAGTAGTACCTACCTTAAACCCGTCCAGGGGGCTGGCGGCTACACCTTC.

The chain joins TRBV19 to TRBJ1-1; 10 nucleotides align to TRBD1. V shed 5 bases, J shed 0 bases, and the junction held 9 bases outside the gene matches. This CDR3 region has 17 residues. CDR1 is LNHDA and CDR2 is SQIVND in the germline V gene (reference sequence). This CDR3 reads CASSVRPGQGLNTEAFF. The CDR3, as DNA: TGTGCCAGTAGTGTGAGACCGGGACAGGGGCTGAACACTGAAGCTTTCTTT.

J is TRBJ1-5 and V is TRBV18; 9 bases map to TRBD1. The CDR3 consists of 18 residues. The V and J ends lost 3 bases and 9 bases, in that order; junction bases with no gene match: 18. Germline CDR1 and CDR2: KGHSH and LQKENI. CDR3 in DNA: TGTGCCAGCTCACCTTCCGAGGGACAGGGTATGAATTCTCGGCCCCAGCATTTT. It codes for CASSPSEGQGMNSRPQHF.

The chain is built from TRBV6-1 and TRBJ2-3; 10 nucleotides agree with TRBD2. CDR3 length: 16 residues. Germline lookup yields CDR1 MNHNS and CDR2 SASEGT. The junction had 6 bases not matched to a gene; V was cut back by 3 bases and J by 3 bases. CDR3 in DNA: TGTGCCAGCAGTGACTTGCTAGCGGGAGCTACAGATACGCAGTATTTT. This translates into CASSDLLAGATDTQYF.